The 31 T cell receptor beta chains below come from one sample, sequenced in a study of blood T cell repertoires in COVID-19. Here immunoSEQ multiplex PCR was the method, and the copy in TCRdb shows in-frame clones only, minus some. The sample carries 250,000 to 300,000 clones, 75% to 90% recorded once. Material for sequencing was peripheral blood. The receptor set was obtained from a woman between 70 and 85 years old with COVID-19, enrolled during active disease.

The rearrangement uses TRBV5-1 and TRBJ2-3; D gene ambiguous. CDR3 length equals 11 residues. Trimming took 3 bases from V and 6 from J, leaving 5 bases between them. Germline CDR1 is SGHRS and CDR2 is YFSETQ. CDR3 in amino acids: CASSYADTQYF. The CDR3 bases are TGCGCCAGCAGCTACGCGGATACGCAGTATTTT.

The chain couples TRBV12-3 or TRBV12-4 to TRBJ2-1, with D possibly matching TRBD1 (5 bases). V was pared by 3 bases and J by 4 bases, with 7 bases between. The CDR3 has 13 amino acids. The CDR3 protein is CASSFSGYNEQFF. The CDR3 coding sequence is TGTGCCAGCAGTTTTTCAGGGTACAATGAGCAGTTCTTC.

This rearrangement joins TRBV18 to TRBJ1-5; 7 nucleotides match TRBD1. V shed 3 bases and J 4 bases; nucleotides not matched to a gene: 6. The germline V gene encodes CDR1 KGHSH and CDR2 LQKENI. This CDR3 region has 15 residues. The CDR3 loop is CASSPAGGQNQPQHF. The DNA of the CDR3 is TGTGCCAGCTCACCGGCGGGGGGACAGAATCAGCCCCAGCATTTT.

The chain has TRBV3-1 (or the pseudogene TRBV3-2) and TRBJ2-7, with unresolved D. In germline, CDR1 is LGHDT, CDR2 YNNKEL (reference sequence). The V and J ends lost 2 bases and 2 bases respectively, with 10 bases between them. This CDR3 is built from 14 residues. As DNA, the CDR3 is TGTGCCAGCAGCCAAAGTGCCAGAACCTACGAGCAGTACTTC. It translates to CASSQSARTYEQYF.

The chain combines TRBV11-2 with TRBJ1-2; D gene unclear. V lost 6 bases, J lost 7 bases, and 12 bases lay in between. Germline CDR1 SGHAT, CDR2 FQNNGV. The CDR3 is 12 amino acids. The CDR3, as DNA: TGTGCCAGCAGTGCCGGACTGGGTGGCTACACCTTC. Translating it yields CASSAGLGGYTF.

The chain uses TRBV19 and TRBJ2-7; 9 positions match TRBD2. This CDR3 is 17 amino acids long. Unmatched junction bases numbered 15, after V lost 5 bases and J lost 4 bases. The germline V gene encodes CDR1 LNHDA and CDR2 SQIVND (reference sequence). The CDR3 coding sequence is TGTGCCAGTAGTGCCAAAGGGAGCGGGGGGACTCCTTACGAGCAGTACTTC. It specifies CASSAKGSGGTPYEQYF. Combining the CDR3 with reference TRBV19 and TRBJ2-7 gives the whole variable domain DGGITQSPKYLFRKEGQNVTLSCEQNLNHDAMYWYRQDPGQGLRLIYYSQIVNDFQKGDIAEGYSVSREKKESFPLTVTSAQKNPTAFYLCASSAKGSGGTPYEQYFGPGTRLTVT.

The chain uses TRBV2 and TRBJ1-1; the match to TRBD1 covers 7 bases. Trimming took 4 bases from V and 5 from J; bases not matched to a gene: 7. The CDR3 consists of 14 residues. Germline CDR1 and CDR2: SNHLY and FYNNEI. The CDR3 sequence: CASSGGTEGTEAFF. The DNA for the CDR3 is TGTGCCAGCAGTGGCGGGACAGAGGGGACTGAAGCTTTCTTT.

This clone was seen a handful of times. The CDR3 is CASSVEYGGAYEQYF. The CDR3 DNA reads as TGTGCCAGCAGCGTAGAGTACGGGGGGGCATACGAGCAGTACTTC. The V and J genes are TRBV9 and TRBJ2-7; 8 bases fit TRBD2. This CDR3 has 15 amino acids. V was clipped by 0 bases and J by 4 bases; unmatched bases: 6. From germline, CDR1 is SGDLS and CDR2 YYNGEE. The full variable domain, its missing parts supplied by reference TRBV9 and TRBJ2-7, is DSGVTQTPKHLITATGQRVTLRCSPRSGDLSVYWYQQSLDQGLQFLIQYYNGEERAKGNILERFSAQQFPDLHSELNLSSLELGDSALYFCASSVEYGGAYEQYFGPGTRLTVT.

The CDR3 DNA reads as TGTGCCAGCAGTTTACTGGGCTCCTATGGCTACACCTTC. Translating gives CASSLLGSYGYTF. The chain joins TRBV12-3 or TRBV12-4 to TRBJ1-2; D gene ambiguous. Trimming cost V 2 bases and J 4 bases, with 8 bases left between them. CDR3 length: 13 residues.

DNA for the CDR3: TGTGCCAGCAGCGTAGGCGGTAGCACCGAGACCCAGTACTTC. This encodes CASSVGGSTETQYF. This sequence joins TRBV9 and TRBJ2-5; the D is unclear. The V gene lost 0 bases and the J gene lost 5 bases, with 11 bases spanning the gap. The germline CDR1 and CDR2 sequences are SGDLS and YYNGEE. This CDR3 contains 14 residues.

This chain's CDR3 is CASRFLGLAPGNEQFF. CDR3 in DNA: TGTGCAAGTCGCTTCCTAGGACTAGCCCCGGGCAATGAGCAGTTCTTC. The chain uses TRBV12-2 and TRBJ2-1; the D call of TRBD2 is as the table states it, not checked on the DNA. TRBV12-2 is assigned pseudogene status. The CDR3 has 16 residues.

This chain uses TRBV20-1 with TRBJ1-2, with D uncertain. V gave up 5 bases and J gave up 4 bases, with 8 bases separating them. The CDR3 has 11 amino acids. From germline, CDR1 is DFQATT and CDR2 SNEGSKA (reference sequence). The CDR3 nucleotides are TGCAGTGCTCCGAGTCTCTATGGCTACACCTTC. This gives the protein CSAPSLYGYTF.

This rearrangement joins TRBV6-5 to TRBJ1-5; D is unclear. CDR1 and CDR2 from the germline V gene are MNHEY and SVGAGI. The CDR3 length is 15 residues. V lost 8 bases to trimming and J lost 5 bases, with 19 bases between them. CDR3 in DNA: TGTGCCAGCGCCAACCTTGGAGGGCTAGATCAGCCCCAGCATTTT. This gives the protein CASANLGGLDQPQHF.

The rearrangement joins TRBV3-1 (or the pseudogene TRBV3-2) to TRBJ2-7; D uncertain. The V gene lost 1 base and the J gene lost 7 bases, with 8 bases spanning the gap. Per the germline V gene, CDR1 is LGHDT and CDR2 is YNNKEL (reference sequence). The CDR3 contains 12 residues. CDR3 bases: TGTGCCAGCAGCCAAGCAGGAACGGAGCAGTACTTC. Translated, it gives CASSQAGTEQYF.

V and J are TRBV6-5 and TRBJ1-6; TRBD1 is a possible D gene (5 bases). Germline V gives CDR1 MNHEY, CDR2 SVGAGI. There are 14 residues in the CDR3. Deletions cut 6 bases from V and 4 bases from J, with 10 bases between. CDR3 nucleotides: TGTGCCAGCAGGGCTACAGGATATAATTCACCCCTCCACTTT. It is translated as CASRATGYNSPLHF.

This clone was found a few times. This chain joins TRBV20-1 and TRBJ1-3, with D unresolved. CDR1 and CDR2 from the germline V gene are DFQATT and SNEGSKA (reference sequence). The CDR3 contains 14 residues. Trimming stripped 3 bases from V and 3 bases from J, with 12 bases between. CDR3 in amino acids: CSASSLRGGNTIYF. CDR3 sequence (DNA): TGCAGTGCTAGTAGTCTGCGGGGTGGAAACACCATATATTTT.

The genes are TRBV12-3 or TRBV12-4 and TRBJ1-2; D is perhaps TRBD1 (5 bases). This CDR3 has 11 amino acids. V was clipped by 5 bases and J by 8 bases, with 9 bases between them. The CDR3 DNA reads as TGTGCCAGCAGTAAGACAGCCGGCTACACCTTC. Encoded protein: CASSKTAGYTF.

This clone was recorded only once. The same CDR3 also results from other DNA sequences found in this sample. The V call is TRBV7-2, the J call TRBJ2-2, with D maybe TRBD2 (6 bases). CDR3 length equals 16 residues. The germline CDR1 and CDR2 sequences are SGHTA and FQGNSA. V lost 2 bases and J 0 bases, leaving 10 bases between the germline ends. The CDR3 region is CASSLLGGANTGELFF. CDR3 nucleotide sequence: TGTGCCAGCAGCTTACTCGGAGGGGCGAACACCGGGGAGCTGTTTTTT.

The rearrangement links TRBV11-2 to TRBJ2-3, with D maybe TRBD1 (6 bases). Germline-derived CDR1 and CDR2 are SGHAT and FQNNGV. V shed 1 base and J shed 3 bases, with 11 bases lying between them. This CDR3 contains 15 residues. CDR3 sequence reads: CASSLGPRGTDTQYF. For the CDR3, the DNA is TGTGCCAGCAGCTTAGGCCCCAGGGGAACAGATACGCAGTATTTT.

DNA for the CDR3: TGTGCCACCAGTGATTCGGTCATTTCGAGGGCCCAGCATTTT. Translated, it gives CATSDSVISRAQHF. The chain carries TRBV24-1 and TRBJ1-5; D is ambiguous. Germline assignment: CDR1 KGHDR and CDR2 SFDVKD. Trimming left V 2 bases short and J 11 bases short, with 15 bases between. CDR3 size: 14 residues.

There are many counts of this clone. The rearrangement uses TRBV19 and TRBJ1-1; TRBD1 agrees at 8 bases. V was clipped by 0 bases and J by 5 bases; unmatched bases: 2. CDR3 length: 14 amino acids. Germline-derived CDR1 and CDR2 are LNHDA and SQIVND (reference sequence). In nucleotides, the CDR3 is TGTGCCAGTAGTATAGACTGGACAGGGACTGAAGCTTTCTTT. This sequence encodes CASSIDWTGTEAFF.

This clone was observed once. V gene TRBV7-2 combines with J gene TRBJ2-7; TRBD2 matches at 11 bases. The junction had 5 bases not matched to a gene; V was cut back by 3 bases and J by 1 base. This CDR3 has 16 amino acids. The germline CDR1 and CDR2 sequences are SGHTA and FQGNSA. CDR3 residues: CASSLSLAGGSYEQYF. Here the CDR3 DNA reads TGTGCCAGCAGCTTGTCGCTAGCGGGGGGTTCCTACGAGCAGTACTTC. Full variable domain (rest looked up from reference TRBV7-2 and TRBJ2-7): GAGVSQSPSNKVTEKGKDVELRCDPISGHTALYWYRQSLGQGLEFLIYFQGNSAPDKSGLPSDRFSAERTGGSVSTLTIQRTQQEDSAVYLCASSLSLAGGSYEQYFGPGTRLTVT.

The gene calls are TRBV30 and TRBJ1-3; TRBD1 is a possible D gene (6 bases). Trimming removed 5 bases from V and 4 bases from J, with 15 bases in between. The CDR3 is 14 residues long. Germline CDR1 and CDR2: GTSNPN and SVGIG (reference sequence). The CDR3 coding sequence is TGTGCCTGGGGGGTTGGGGGCAGGGGAAACACCATATATTTT. Its translation: CAWGVGGRGNTIYF.

This sequence joins TRBV19 and TRBJ2-5, with 12 bases matching TRBD1. The CDR3 totals 16 residues. The V gene end was trimmed by 2 bases and the J gene end by 4 bases; junction bases not matched to a gene: 5. Looked up from germline, CDR1 is LNHDA and CDR2 is SQIVND (reference sequence). The CDR3 loop reads CASSIPGQGARETQYF. CDR3 sequence (DNA): TGTGCCAGTAGTATACCGGGACAGGGGGCGAGAGAGACCCAGTACTTC.

V and J are TRBV7-9 and TRBJ2-2, with 8 bases identical to TRBD2. CDR3 length: 17 amino acids. V shed 1 base and J 1 base; nucleotides not matched to a gene: 5. CDR1 and CDR2 from the germline V gene are SEHNR and FQNEAQ (reference sequence). CDR3 in DNA: TGTGCCAGCAGCTTAGGATCCAGCGGGGGGAACACCGGGGAGCTGTTTTTT. Translated, it gives CASSLGSSGGNTGELFF. Drawing the rest from reference TRBV7-9 and TRBJ2-2, the complete variable domain is DTGVSQNPRHKITKRGQNVTFRCDPISEHNRLYWYRQTLGQGPEFLTYFQNEAQLEKSRLLSDRFSAERPKGSFSTLEIQRTEQGDSAMYLCASSLGSSGGNTGELFFGEGSRLTVL.

V is TRBV11-2 and J is TRBJ2-7; D gene unclear. This CDR3 comprises 12 residues. In germline, CDR1 is SGHAT, CDR2 FQNNGV. V lost 4 bases and J 0 bases, leaving 4 bases between the germline ends. CDR3 loop: CASSSSSYEQYF. Written as DNA, the CDR3 is TGTGCCAGCAGCTCGTCCTCCTACGAGCAGTACTTC.

The J gene is TRBJ2-2, the V gene TRBV14; a possible D gene is TRBD2 (6 bases). Per germline, CDR1 SGHDN and CDR2 FVKESK. The CDR3 is made up of 13 amino acids. Trimming left V 7 bases short and J 2 bases short, with 8 bases between. CDR3 region: CASKGTNTGELFF. The CDR3 coding sequence is TGTGCCAGCAAGGGGACTAACACCGGGGAGCTGTTTTTT.

There are a few counts of this clone. The CDR3 sequence is CATLDRDTEAFF. In DNA form, the CDR3 reads TGTGCCACCCTTGACAGGGACACTGAAGCTTTCTTT. The chain carries TRBV28 and TRBJ1-1; 7 bases map to TRBD1. V was pared by 10 bases and J by 3 bases, with 5 bases of the junction left unmatched. Germline V gene lookup returns CDR1 MDHEN and CDR2 SYDVKM. The CDR3 spans 12 residues.

The chain combines TRBV4-2 with TRBJ2-5; TRBD2 matches at 14 bases. The CDR3 consists of 19 residues. Germline CDR1 and CDR2: LGHNA and YNFKEQ. Germline trimming cut 1 base from V and 4 bases from J; bases unmatched to any gene: 11. CDR3 nucleotide sequence: TGTGCCAGCAGCCAAGTCCCCGGGACTAGCGGGGGCCGAGGAGAGACCCAGTACTTC. This sequence encodes CASSQVPGTSGGRGETQYF.

CDR3 nucleotides: TGTGCCAGTAGTATTCGGCCTAGCGGGGGCAAGGGGACCCAGTACTTC. Its protein is CASSIRPSGGKGTQYF. The chain recombines TRBV19 with TRBJ2-5, with 10 bases aligning to TRBD2. The CDR3 extends over 16 amino acids. Germline V gene sequence: CDR1 LNHDA, CDR2 SQIVND (reference sequence). Trimming at V came to 3 bases and at J to 7 bases, leaving 11 bases not matched to a gene.

The V call is TRBV3-1 (or the pseudogene TRBV3-2), the J call TRBJ1-6, with D perhaps matching TRBD1 (5 bases). CDR3 length: 15 residues. Germline V gene data show CDR1 as LGHDT and CDR2 as YNNKEL (reference sequence). Trimming pared 4 bases from V and 10 bases from J, leaving 17 bases between. As DNA, the CDR3 is TGTGCCAGCAGCCCGGGGACTCGGGCGGAATCACCCCTCCACTTT. The encoded protein is CASSPGTRAESPLHF.